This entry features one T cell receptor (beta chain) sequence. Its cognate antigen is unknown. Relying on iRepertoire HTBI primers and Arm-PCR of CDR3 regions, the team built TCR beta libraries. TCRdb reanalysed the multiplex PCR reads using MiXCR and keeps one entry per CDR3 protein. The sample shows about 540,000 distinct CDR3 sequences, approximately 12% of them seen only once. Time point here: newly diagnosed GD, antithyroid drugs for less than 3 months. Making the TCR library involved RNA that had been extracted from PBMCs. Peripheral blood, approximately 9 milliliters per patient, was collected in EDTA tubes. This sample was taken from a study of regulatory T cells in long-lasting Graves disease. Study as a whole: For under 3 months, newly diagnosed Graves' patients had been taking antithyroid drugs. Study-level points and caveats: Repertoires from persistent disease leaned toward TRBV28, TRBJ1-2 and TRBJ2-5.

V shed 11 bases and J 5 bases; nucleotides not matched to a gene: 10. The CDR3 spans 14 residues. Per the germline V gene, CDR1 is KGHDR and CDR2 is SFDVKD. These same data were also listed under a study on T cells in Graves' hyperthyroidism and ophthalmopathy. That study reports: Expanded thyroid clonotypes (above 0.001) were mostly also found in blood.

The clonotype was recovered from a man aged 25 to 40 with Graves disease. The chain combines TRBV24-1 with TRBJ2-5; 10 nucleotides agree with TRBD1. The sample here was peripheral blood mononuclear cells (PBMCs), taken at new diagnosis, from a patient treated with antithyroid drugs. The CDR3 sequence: CANKGQGEEETQYF. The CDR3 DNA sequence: TGTGCCAACAAAGGACAGGGGGAAGAGGAGACCCAGTACTTC.